Following are 30 T cell receptor beta chains from one sample sequenced in a study of blood T cell repertoires in COVID-19. Using immunoSEQ multiplex PCR, the repertoire was profiled, and TCRdb retains in-frame clones only, with some absent. This table has around 200,000 clones, approximately 84% appearing once. Sequencing input: peripheral blood. The source of these receptors is a man aged 45-65 years with active or convalescent COVID-19.

The chain has TRBV7-2 and TRBJ2-5; 7 bases agree with TRBD1. This CDR3 is 13 amino acids long. Trimming cost V 6 bases and J 5 bases; bases outside gene matches: 6. CDR1 is SGHTA and CDR2 is FQGNSA in the germline V gene. The CDR3 spells CASSVGTEETQYF. The CDR3 nucleotides read TGTGCCAGCAGTGTTGGGACAGAGGAGACCCAGTACTTC.

This clone was picked up one time. The genes are TRBV7-9 and TRBJ2-2, with 12 bases lining up with TRBD2. Germline V lookup: CDR1 SEHNR, CDR2 FQNEAQ (reference sequence). CDR3 size: 17 residues. Trimming at V came to 1 base and at J to 6 bases, leaving 6 bases not matched to a gene. CDR3 residues: CASSLGSTSGGPGELFF. CDR3 DNA sequence: TGTGCCAGCAGCTTAGGCTCGACTAGCGGGGGACCCGGGGAGCTGTTTTTT.

This sequence joins TRBV5-6 and TRBJ2-1; D gene ambiguous. Germline CDR1 is SGHDT and CDR2 is YYEEEE. The CDR3 has 13 amino acids. V dropped 5 bases and J dropped 6 bases, with 12 bases sitting between them. The CDR3 loop is CASSRLQSNEQFF. CDR3 bases: TGTGCCAGCAGTAGGTTACAGTCCAATGAGCAGTTCTTC.

The J gene is TRBJ2-3, the V gene TRBV5-1; 12 bases fit TRBD2. CDR3 length equals 16 residues. Germline trimming cut 5 bases from V and 2 bases from J; bases unmatched to any gene: 6. CDR1 is SGHRS and CDR2 is YFSETQ in the germline V gene. CDR3: CASSPGLAGLTDTQYF. CDR3 DNA sequence: TGCGCCAGCAGTCCGGGACTAGCGGGTCTCACAGATACGCAGTATTTT.

The rearrangement links TRBV4-3 to TRBJ2-7, with a tentative D call TRBD2 (5 bases). V gave up 1 base and J gave up 1 base, with 8 bases separating them. The CDR3 extends over 14 amino acids. CDR1 LGHNA and CDR2 YSLEER come from the germline V gene. This CDR3 is CASSQASGSYEQYF. In DNA, the CDR3 is TGCGCCAGCAGCCAAGCTTCGGGATCCTACGAGCAGTACTTC.

The gene calls are TRBV5-1 and TRBJ2-1; 11 bases fit TRBD2. There are 15 residues in the CDR3. The junction had 3 bases not matched to a gene; V was cut back by 0 bases and J by 7 bases. Germline V gene sequence: CDR1 SGHRS, CDR2 YFSETQ. The CDR3 coding sequence is TGCGCCAGCAGCTTGGTGGCTAGCGGGGGGAATGAGCAGTTCTTC. It codes for CASSLVASGGNEQFF.

CDR3 nucleotide sequence: TGCGCCAGCAGCTGGCGGACAGGGGGCGGAGAGACCCAGTACTTC. The encoded protein is CASSWRTGGGETQYF. V gene TRBV5-1 combines with J gene TRBJ2-5; 11 bases fit TRBD1. The CDR3 extends over 15 amino acids. After removal of 3 bases from V and 4 bases from J, the junction contained 5 bases not matched to a gene. Germline V lookup: CDR1 SGHRS, CDR2 YFSETQ. The complete variable domain, with remaining parts taken from reference TRBV5-1 and TRBJ2-5, reads KAGVTQTPRYLIKTRGQQVTLSCSPISGHRSVSWYQQTPGQGLQFLFEYFSETQRNKGNFPGRFSGRQFSNSRSEMNVSTLELGDSALYLCASSWRTGGGETQYFGPGTRLLVL.

This chain joins TRBV7-3 and TRBJ1-1; perhaps TRBD1 as D (5 bases). Germline V gives CDR1 SGHTA, CDR2 FQGTGA. This CDR3 comprises 13 residues. V was pared by 6 bases and J by 1 base, with 9 bases between. CDR3 sequence: CASRFGANTEAFF. CDR3 DNA sequence: TGTGCCAGCAGATTTGGGGCGAACACTGAAGCTTTCTTT.

J is TRBJ2-7 and V is TRBV7-2; tentatively, D is TRBD1 (7 bases). Trimming took off 5 bases at V and 4 bases at J, with 30 bases between the two ends. Germline values: CDR1 SGHTA, CDR2 FQGNSA. CDR3 length: 19 amino acids. The CDR3 region is CASSPRSPTWRGPPYEQYF. In DNA, the CDR3 is TGTGCCAGCAGCCCTAGGTCCCCAACCTGGAGGGGGCCCCCATACGAGCAGTACTTC.

The rearrangement joins TRBV6-6 to TRBJ2-3; 8 bases map to TRBD1. The CDR3 has 15 amino acids. Germline lookup yields CDR1 MNHNY and CDR2 SVGAGI (reference sequence). J lost 3 bases, V lost 2 bases, and 4 bases had no gene match. This CDR3 is CASSYATGGTDTQYF. The CDR3, as DNA: TGTGCCAGCAGTTACGCTACAGGGGGTACAGATACGCAGTATTTT.

The J gene is TRBJ1-2, the V gene TRBV27, with a tentative D call TRBD1 (5 bases). The CDR3 spans 13 residues. V lost 5 bases, J lost 5 bases, and 12 bases lay in between. CDR1 is MNHEY, CDR2 SMNVEV, per germline (reference sequence). CDR3 region: CASSQGQAYGYTF. CDR3 sequence (DNA): TGTGCCAGCAGTCAGGGCCAGGCGTATGGCTACACCTTC.

This chain uses TRBV7-8 with TRBJ1-6, with TRBD1 matching 10 bases. The CDR3 contains 19 residues. Germline assignment: CDR1 SGHVS and CDR2 FQNEAQ. V shed 5 bases and J 8 bases; nucleotides not matched to a gene: 18. The CDR3, as DNA: TGTGCCAGCAGCCTAGGAGTAGGGACAGGGGTTTGGGAGGATTCACCCCTCCACTTT. It translates to CASSLGVGTGVWEDSPLHF.

The J gene is TRBJ2-1, the V gene TRBV5-1; possibly TRBD2 for D (5 bases). The germline gives CDR1 SGHRS, CDR2 YFSETQ. This CDR3 has 15 residues. The V and J ends lost 5 bases and 0 bases respectively, with 12 bases between them. The CDR3 protein is CASRKDLSSYNEQFF. The CDR3 DNA follows: TGCGCCAGCAGAAAGGACTTGAGCTCCTACAATGAGCAGTTCTTC.

There are a few counts of this clone. The V call is TRBV9, the J call TRBJ1-1; D is ambiguous. This CDR3 spans 13 amino acids. Germline V CDR1 and CDR2: SGDLS, YYNGEE. V lost 0 bases and J 0 bases, leaving 3 bases between the germline ends. As DNA, the CDR3 is TGTGCCAGCAGCGTAGTCATGAACACTGAAGCTTTCTTT. Protein: CASSVVMNTEAFF.

The V call is TRBV7-9, the J call TRBJ1-1, with a tentative D call TRBD1 (6 bases). V shed 5 bases and J shed 6 bases, with 10 bases lying between them. Germline V lookup: CDR1 SEHNR, CDR2 FQNEAQ (reference sequence). CDR3 length equals 12 residues. The CDR3 coding sequence is TGTGCCAGCAGCCTGCGGACAGCTGAAGCTTTCTTT. Amino acids: CASSLRTAEAFF.

With respect to this clone: Other DNA sequences within the sample encode an identical CDR3. V and J are TRBV19 and TRBJ2-3, with 11 positions matching TRBD2. Germline CDR1 reads LNHDA; CDR2 reads SQIVND (reference sequence). CDR3 size: 15 residues. J lost 7 bases, V lost 3 bases, and 6 bases had no gene match. CDR3 residues: CASSMLAGGRNTQYF. CDR3 nucleotide sequence: TGTGCCAGTAGTATGCTAGCGGGGGGCCGGAATACGCAGTATTTT.

The table lists this clone with a few counts. The chain links TRBV18 to TRBJ2-1; possible D gene TRBD2, 5 bases. The germline CDR1 and CDR2 sequences are KGHSH and LQKENI. Trimming shortened V by 3 bases and J by 1 base, and 10 bases separated the two germline ends. CDR3 length: 15 amino acids. The CDR3 reads CASSPQAVSYNEQFF. The CDR3 DNA is TGTGCCAGCTCACCTCAAGCGGTGTCCTACAATGAGCAGTTCTTC.

V and J are TRBV7-9 and TRBJ2-7, with TRBD2 matching over 8 bases. Trimming cost V 1 base and J 7 bases; bases outside gene matches: 6. From germline, CDR1 is SEHNR and CDR2 FQNEAQ (reference sequence). The CDR3 totals 14 residues. CDR3 loop: CASSLGLAGEEQYF. In nucleotides, the CDR3 is TGTGCCAGCAGCTTAGGGCTAGCGGGTGAAGAGCAGTACTTC.

The gene calls are TRBV10-3 and TRBJ1-2, with D possibly being TRBD1 (6 bases). The V and J ends lost 3 bases and 1 base respectively, with 15 bases between them. The germline gives CDR1 ENHRY, CDR2 SYGVKD. The CDR3 runs to 16 residues. Written as DNA, the CDR3 is TGTGCCATCAGTGACCCAACAGGGTCCCTTAACTATGGCTACACCTTC. Its translation is CAISDPTGSLNYGYTF.

The V gene is TRBV7-3, the J gene TRBJ2-5; 14 nucleotides match TRBD2. The germline V gene has CDR1 SGHTA and CDR2 FQGTGA. Trimming at V came to 1 base and at J to 2 bases, leaving 9 bases not matched to a gene. The CDR3 is 19 residues long. CDR3 region: CASSLSGTSGGLDQETQYF. As DNA, the CDR3 is TGTGCCAGCAGCTTAAGTGGGACTAGCGGGGGACTTGATCAAGAGACCCAGTACTTC.

This chain uses TRBV9 with TRBJ1-1; 7 nucleotides align to TRBD1. The CDR3 is 13 residues long. CDR1 and CDR2 from the germline V gene are SGDLS and YYNGEE. V lost 10 bases, J lost 6 bases, and 12 bases stayed unmatched. The CDR3 loop is CAVSPQGTPEAFF. The CDR3 coding sequence is TGTGCCGTCTCTCCACAGGGGACCCCTGAAGCTTTCTTT.

This clone has more than one count but fewer than ten. The chain joins TRBV12-3 or TRBV12-4 to TRBJ1-2, with D perhaps matching TRBD1 (6 bases). There are 13 residues in the CDR3. Trimming removed 7 bases at V and 1 base at J, with 10 bases between. The CDR3 DNA sequence: TGTGCCAGCACCCTGGACAGTAACTATGGCTACACCTTC. Its translation is CASTLDSNYGYTF.

There are a few counts of this clone. The rearrangement joins TRBV10-1 to TRBJ1-5, with unresolved D. The CDR3 is 14 amino acids. V dropped 0 bases and J dropped 2 bases, with 5 bases sitting between them. Germline loops: CDR1 WNHNN, CDR2 SYGVQD (reference sequence). The CDR3 sequence is CASSESGRNQPQHF. DNA for the CDR3: TGCGCCAGCAGTGAGTCTGGGCGCAATCAGCCCCAGCATTTT.

This clone has only one observation. The V gene is TRBV12-5, the J gene TRBJ1-6, with D perhaps TRBD1 (6 bases). The CDR3 totals 13 residues. Trimming cost V 2 bases and J 7 bases, with 6 bases left between them. Germline assignment: CDR1 LGHNT and CDR2 FRNRAP. This CDR3 is CASGLTGNSPLHF. The CDR3 DNA is TGTGCTAGTGGTTTGACAGGGAATTCACCCCTCCACTTT.

This clone was detected only a few times. The chain recombines TRBV9 with TRBJ2-6, with 7 bases lining up with TRBD1. The trim removed 4 bases at V and 0 bases at J, leaving 7 bases unmatched. CDR1 SGDLS and CDR2 YYNGEE come from the germline V gene. The CDR3 consists of 17 residues. CDR3 loop: CASSPRDSVSGANVLTF. As DNA, the CDR3 is TGTGCCAGCAGCCCTCGGGACAGCGTCTCTGGGGCCAACGTCCTGACTTTC.

This clone was observed a few times. The chain recombines TRBV5-1 with TRBJ2-6; 8 nucleotides line up with TRBD1. The CDR3 has 17 amino acids. CDR1 and CDR2 from the germline V gene are SGHRS and YFSETQ. V lost 4 bases, J lost 0 bases, and 6 bases stayed unmatched. The CDR3 nucleotides read TGCGCCAGCAGCCCGGGACAGGCCCTCTCTGGGGCCAACGTCCTGACTTTC. Encoded protein: CASSPGQALSGANVLTF.

The genes are TRBV9 and TRBJ2-3; possible D gene TRBD2, 5 bases. Per the germline V gene, CDR1 is SGDLS and CDR2 is YYNGEE. The CDR3 length is 15 residues. Trimming cost V 0 bases and J 4 bases, with 12 bases left between them. This CDR3 is CASSVGSGSPDTQYF. CDR3 in DNA: TGTGCCAGCAGCGTAGGCTCGGGGAGCCCAGATACGCAGTATTTT.

The chain recombines TRBV7-6 with TRBJ2-7, with TRBD2 identical over 7 bases. The CDR3 contains 13 residues. Unmatched junction bases numbered 1, after V lost 2 bases and J lost 3 bases. From germline, CDR1 is SGHVS and CDR2 FNYEAQ. CDR3 sequence (DNA): TGTGCCAGCAGCTTAAAGCGGGGCTACGAGCAGTACTTC. It is translated as CASSLKRGYEQYF.

The chain couples TRBV29-1 to TRBJ2-6; 9 positions match TRBD1. The CDR3 runs to 18 residues. V dropped 0 bases and J dropped 0; count of bases not matched to a gene: 6. Germline CDR1 reads SQVTM; CDR2 reads ANQGSEA. The CDR3 protein is CSVEEPRDRVSGANVLTF. The CDR3 DNA follows: TGCAGCGTTGAAGAGCCTCGGGACAGGGTCTCTGGGGCCAACGTCCTGACTTTC. Looking up the rest from reference TRBV29-1 and TRBJ2-6 gives the full variable domain: SAVISQKPSRDICQRGTSLTIQCQVDSQVTMMFWYRQQPGQSLTLIATANQGSEATYESGFVIDKFPISRPNLTFSTLTVSNMSPEDSSIYLCSVEEPRDRVSGANVLTFGAGSRLTVL.

V is TRBV23-1 and J is TRBJ2-7; D unclear. TRBV23-1 is an open reading frame whose function is uncertain. Trimming removed 7 bases at V and 2 bases at J, with 15 bases between. The CDR3 has 14 residues. The DNA for the CDR3 is TGCGCCAGCACCGAACTTGATTTAACCTACGAGCAGTACTTC. Translation: CASTELDLTYEQYF.